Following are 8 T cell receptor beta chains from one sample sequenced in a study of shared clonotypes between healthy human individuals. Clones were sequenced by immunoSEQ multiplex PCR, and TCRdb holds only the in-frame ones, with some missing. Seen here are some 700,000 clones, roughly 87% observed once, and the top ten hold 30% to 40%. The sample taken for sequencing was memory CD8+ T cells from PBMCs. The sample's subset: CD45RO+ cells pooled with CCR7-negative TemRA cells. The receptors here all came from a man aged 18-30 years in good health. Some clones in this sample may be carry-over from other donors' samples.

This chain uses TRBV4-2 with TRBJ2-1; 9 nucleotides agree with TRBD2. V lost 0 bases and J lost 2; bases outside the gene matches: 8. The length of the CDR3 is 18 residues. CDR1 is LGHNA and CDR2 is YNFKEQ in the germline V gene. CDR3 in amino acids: CASSQEGSGSSPYNEQFF. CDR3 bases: TGTGCCAGCAGCCAAGAGGGTAGCGGGAGTTCGCCCTACAATGAGCAGTTCTTC.

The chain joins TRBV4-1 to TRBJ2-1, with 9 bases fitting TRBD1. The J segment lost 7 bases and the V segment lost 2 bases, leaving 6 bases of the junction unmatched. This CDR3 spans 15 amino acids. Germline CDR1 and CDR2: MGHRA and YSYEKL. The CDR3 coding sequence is TGCGCCAGCAGCCAACGGGGACAGGGAGGGAATGAGCAGTTCTTC. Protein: CASSQRGQGGNEQFF.

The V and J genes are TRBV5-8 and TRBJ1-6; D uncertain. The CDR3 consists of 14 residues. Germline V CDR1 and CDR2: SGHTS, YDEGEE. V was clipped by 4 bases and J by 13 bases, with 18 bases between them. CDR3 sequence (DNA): TGTGCCAGCAGCCTCACACCCGCCCGAGGGCCCCTCCACTTT. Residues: CASSLTPARGPLHF. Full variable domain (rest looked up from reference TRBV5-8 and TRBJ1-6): EAGVTQSPTHLIKTRGQQATLRCSPISGHTSVYWYQQALGLGLQFLLWYDEGEERNRGNFPPRFSGRQFPNYSSELNVNALELEDSALYLCASSLTPARGPLHFGNGTRLTVT.

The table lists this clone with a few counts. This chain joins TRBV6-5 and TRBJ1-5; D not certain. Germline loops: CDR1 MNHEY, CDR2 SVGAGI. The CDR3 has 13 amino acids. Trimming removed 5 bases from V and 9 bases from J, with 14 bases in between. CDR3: CASSPQSWGPQHF. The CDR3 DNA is TGTGCCAGCAGTCCCCAATCCTGGGGGCCCCAGCATTTT.

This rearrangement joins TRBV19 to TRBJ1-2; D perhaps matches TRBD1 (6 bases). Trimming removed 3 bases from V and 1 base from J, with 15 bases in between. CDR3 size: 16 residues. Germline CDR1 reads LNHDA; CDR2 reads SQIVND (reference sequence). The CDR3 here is CASSISPTGINYGYTF. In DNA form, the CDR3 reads TGTGCCAGTAGTATCTCTCCGACAGGAATTAACTATGGCTACACCTTC. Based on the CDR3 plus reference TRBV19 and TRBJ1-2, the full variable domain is DGGITQSPKYLFRKEGQNVTLSCEQNLNHDAMYWYRQDPGQGLRLIYYSQIVNDFQKGDIAEGYSVSREKKESFPLTVTSAQKNPTAFYLCASSISPTGINYGYTFGSGTRLTVV.

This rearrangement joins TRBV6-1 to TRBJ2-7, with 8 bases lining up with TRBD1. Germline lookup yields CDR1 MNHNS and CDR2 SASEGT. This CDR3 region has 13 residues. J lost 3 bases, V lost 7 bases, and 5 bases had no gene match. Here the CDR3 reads CASKARGLYEQYF. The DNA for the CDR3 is TGTGCCAGCAAGGCCAGGGGGCTCTACGAGCAGTACTTC.

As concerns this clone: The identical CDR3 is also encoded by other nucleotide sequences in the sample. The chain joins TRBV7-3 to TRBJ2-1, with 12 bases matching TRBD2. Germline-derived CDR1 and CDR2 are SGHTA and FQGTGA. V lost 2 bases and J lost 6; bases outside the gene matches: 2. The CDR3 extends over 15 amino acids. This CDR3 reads CASSLLAGGPNEQFF. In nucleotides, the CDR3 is TGTGCCAGCAGCTTACTAGCGGGAGGGCCCAATGAGCAGTTCTTC.

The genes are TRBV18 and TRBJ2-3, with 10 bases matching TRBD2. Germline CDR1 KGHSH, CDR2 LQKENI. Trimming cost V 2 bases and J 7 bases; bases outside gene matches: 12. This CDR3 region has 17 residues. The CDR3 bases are TGTGCCAGCTCACCATCCCCCGGAAGGACTAGCGGTTATACGCAGTATTTT. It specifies CASSPSPGRTSGYTQYF. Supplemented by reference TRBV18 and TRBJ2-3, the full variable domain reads NAGVMQNPRHLVRRRGQEARLRCSPMKGHSHVYWYRQLPEEGLKFMVYLQKENIIDESGMPKERFSAEFPKEGPSILRIQQVVRGDSAAYFCASSPSPGRTSGYTQYFGPGTRLTVL.